The 8 T cell receptor beta chains in this list originate from one sample, sequenced in a study of CD8+ T cells in alopecia areata. The treatment was: oral pan-JAK inhibitor, 5-10 mg twice daily. Extracted RNA was reverse transcribed, and the resulting cDNA served as sequencing template. The table came from immunoSEQ multiplex PCR; TCRdb's copy has only in-frame clones and leaves some out. The top ten clones hold 4.5% to 6% of a sample with about 200,000 clones, over 45% of them seen once. The sequenced sample was CD4+ T cells sorted from blood, obtained at week 24, from a patient treated with tofacitinib. These TCRs come from a human donor with alopecia areata.

This chain uses TRBV29-1 with TRBJ2-3; no firm D call. The CDR3 contains 13 residues. Between the trimmed V and J ends, which lost 0 bases and 7 bases, there was a span of 11 bases. Germline V gene data show CDR1 as SQVTM and CDR2 as ANQGSEA. The CDR3 sequence is CSVEEHRRNTQYF. The CDR3 nucleotides read TGCAGCGTTGAAGAACACAGAAGAAATACGCAGTATTTT.

The V and J genes are TRBV6-6 and TRBJ1-2, with 7 bases identical to TRBD1. The CDR3 loop spans 13 amino acids. CDR1 is MNHNY, CDR2 SVGAGI, per germline (reference sequence). The V segment lost 5 bases and the J segment 4 bases; nucleotides outside the gene matches: 4. This CDR3 is CASSNDRAYGYTF. In DNA form, the CDR3 reads TGTGCCAGCAGTAACGACAGGGCCTATGGCTACACCTTC.

The J gene is TRBJ2-4, the V gene TRBV4-1; perhaps TRBD1 as D (7 bases). CDR1 and CDR2 (germline): MGHRA, YSYEKL. V dropped 2 bases and J dropped 1 base, with 21 bases sitting between them. This CDR3 has 19 residues. The CDR3 region has the DNA TGCGCCAGCAGCCAAAGAGGGGGCTCGGGGGTTGACGCCAAAAACATTCAGTACTTC. Translated, it gives CASSQRGGSGVDAKNIQYF.

This clone was observed a handful of times. This chain uses TRBV7-3 with TRBJ1-1; TRBD1 might be the D (6 bases). The CDR3 runs to 16 residues. Germline-derived CDR1 and CDR2 are SGHTA and FQGTGA. The V gene lost 5 bases and the J gene lost 5 bases, with 21 bases spanning the gap. The CDR3 nucleotides are TGTGCCAGCAGCCTAAGCCCGGGGCAGGGGAGAACTGAAGCTTTCTTT. It specifies CASSLSPGQGRTEAFF.

This clone was seen more than once but under ten times. This chain uses TRBV25-1 with TRBJ1-4; possibly TRBD1 for D (6 bases). This CDR3 spans 15 amino acids. With 2 bases removed from V and 8 bases from J, the gap between germline ends came to 15 bases. Germline CDR1 is MGHDK and CDR2 is SYGVNS. CDR3 region: CASSERGKGGEKLFF. The CDR3 bases are TGTGCCAGCAGTGAAAGGGGGAAGGGTGGGGAAAAACTGTTTTTT.

The V gene is TRBV7-2, the J gene TRBJ2-7, with 7 nucleotides matching TRBD2. Trimming removed 5 bases from V and 6 bases from J; junction bases left unmatched: 10. Germline V gives CDR1 SGHTA, CDR2 FQGNSA. The CDR3 loop spans 14 amino acids. The CDR3 DNA sequence: TGTGCCAGCAGCCCGACGGCGGGAGCAAGCGAGCAGTACTTC. This encodes CASSPTAGASEQYF.

This clone was found a few times. The genes are TRBV5-4 and TRBJ2-6; 11 positions agree with TRBD1. This CDR3 comprises 18 residues. V dropped 4 bases and J dropped 2; count of bases not matched to a gene: 8. CDR1 SGHNT and CDR2 YYREEE come from the germline V gene (reference sequence). The CDR3 loop reads CASSKGQGAYPGANVLTF. The CDR3 DNA follows: TGTGCCAGCAGCAAAGGACAGGGGGCTTACCCTGGGGCCAACGTCCTGACTTTC.

Comment on this clone: The CDR3 ends on some other residue instead of the conserved phenylalanine or tryptophan, so this is likely a read error. The rearrangement joins TRBV27 to TRBJ2-7; 11 bases align to TRBD1. CDR3 length: 12 residues. CDR1 MNHEY and CDR2 SMNVEV come from the germline V gene (reference sequence). J lost 3 bases, V lost 9 bases, and 1 base had no gene match. CDR3 amino acids: CASGTGGYEQYL. CDR3 in DNA: TGTGCCAGTGGGACAGGGGGCTACGAGCAGTACCTC.